The next 26 T cell receptor beta chains were all read from a single sample in a study of CD8 T cell repertoires and HIV-1 epitope variants. Method: immunoSEQ multiplex PCR; TCRdb's copy keeps in-frame clones and lacks some. The data hold more than 85,000 clones, with 74% observed a single time. The sample taken for sequencing was uncultured baseline CD8+ T cells from peripheral blood mononuclear cells (PBMCs). The receptors were sampled from a male donor with HIV.

The chain uses TRBV6-5 and TRBJ1-2, with a tentative D call TRBD1 (6 bases). In germline, CDR1 is MNHEY, CDR2 SVGAGI. This CDR3 contains 16 residues. The germline V and J ends were trimmed by 0 bases and 7 bases, with 18 bases remaining between them. The CDR3 DNA sequence: TGTGCCAGCAGTTACTCCCCGGAAGGGGGAGAAGGTGGCTACACCTTC. It translates to CASSYSPEGGEGGYTF.

The rearrangement links TRBV4-1 to TRBJ1-1; unclear D gene. Trimming shortened V by 4 bases and J by 3 bases, and 9 bases separated the two germline ends. Germline V gene lookup returns CDR1 MGHRA and CDR2 YSYEKL. CDR3 length equals 13 residues. The CDR3 DNA reads TGCGCCAGCAGCCCCCCGGGGTACACTGAAGCTTTCTTT. Protein: CASSPPGYTEAFF.

The chain carries TRBV15 and TRBJ1-4; TRBD1 agrees at 9 bases. J lost 8 bases, V lost 0 bases, and 13 bases had no gene match. The CDR3 sequence is 18 residues long. CDR1 is LNHNV and CDR2 is YYDKDF in the germline V gene (reference sequence). The chain's CDR3 is CATSREVATGTGIEKLFF. CDR3 bases: TGTGCCACCAGCAGAGAAGTGGCGACCGGGACAGGGATCGAAAAACTGTTTTTT. Supplemented by reference TRBV15 and TRBJ1-4, the full variable domain reads DAMVIQNPRYQVTQFGKPVTLSCSQTLNHNVMYWYQQKSSQAPKLLFHYYDKDFNNEADTPDNFQSRRPNTSFCFLDIRSPGLGDTAMYLCATSREVATGTGIEKLFFGSGTQLSVL.

The chain links TRBV28 to TRBJ2-5; D possibly corresponds to TRBD1 (5 bases). Per the germline V gene, CDR1 is MDHEN and CDR2 is SYDVKM. V lost 3 bases and J lost 5, with 13 bases in between. The CDR3 is 14 residues long. The CDR3 DNA reads TGTGCCAGCAGTTTCCACCAGGGATGGGAGACCCAGTACTTC. Amino acid sequence: CASSFHQGWETQYF.

The chain is built from TRBV13 and TRBJ2-7; D unresolved. Germline V gene sequence: CDR1 PRHDT, CDR2 FYEKMQ (reference sequence). The CDR3 runs to 14 residues. V was cut by 5 bases and J by 4 bases, with 15 bases left in between. CDR3 coding DNA: TGTGCCAGCAGCATTAAGCCCCAAAATTACGAGCAGTACTTC. This encodes CASSIKPQNYEQYF.

The chain has TRBV7-2 and TRBJ2-7; the match to TRBD1 covers 7 bases. The V gene end was trimmed by 3 bases and the J gene end by 2 bases; junction bases not matched to a gene: 4. CDR1 is SGHTA and CDR2 is FQGNSA in the germline V gene. There are 14 residues in the CDR3. The CDR3 DNA is TGTGCCAGCAGCTTCGGGACAGTCGCCTACGAGCAGTACTTC. It codes for CASSFGTVAYEQYF.

This clone was detected only once. This chain links TRBV28 with TRBJ2-7; D is perhaps TRBD1 (5 bases). CDR3 length: 14 amino acids. Trimming took 3 bases from V and 2 from J, leaving 11 bases between them. Germline CDR1 MDHEN, CDR2 SYDVKM. The CDR3 here is CASSFGQGTYEQYF. CDR3 nucleotide sequence: TGTGCCAGCAGTTTCGGGCAGGGTACCTACGAGCAGTACTTC.

The chain carries TRBV13 and TRBJ2-1; the match to TRBD2 covers 11 bases. This CDR3 spans 18 amino acids. V dropped 1 base and J dropped 7; count of bases not matched to a gene: 12. The germline V gene has CDR1 PRHDT and CDR2 FYEKMQ (reference sequence). The CDR3 spells CASSLAQLSGGAGNEQFF. DNA for the CDR3: TGTGCCAGCAGCTTAGCCCAACTTAGCGGGGGGGCCGGGAATGAGCAGTTCTTC.

The chain recombines TRBV5-8 with TRBJ2-7, with D tentatively TRBD1 (5 bases). The germline V gene encodes CDR1 SGHTS and CDR2 YDEGEE. V lost 0 bases to trimming and J lost 7 bases, with 14 bases between them. CDR3 length equals 14 residues. The CDR3 DNA reads TGTGCCAGCAGCTTGGGACAGTACCTTCGTGAGCAGTACTTC. Its translation is CASSLGQYLREQYF.

The rearrangement uses TRBV7-6 and TRBJ2-3; D call uncertain. The CDR3 contains 15 residues. Germline V gives CDR1 SGHVS, CDR2 FNYEAQ. V was clipped by 2 bases and J by 0 bases, with 9 bases between them. CDR3 in amino acids: CASSLNAASTDTQYF. The CDR3 DNA sequence: TGTGCCAGCAGCTTAAACGCGGCTAGCACAGATACGCAGTATTTT.

The chain is built from TRBV10-2 and TRBJ1-1; D is unresolved. Germline assignment: CDR1 WSHSY and CDR2 SAAADI. The length of the CDR3 is 20 residues. V was shortened by 3 bases and J by 0 bases, with 26 bases between the two germline ends. This CDR3 reads CASSDAVTTSQDPLNTEAFF. Here the CDR3 DNA reads TGCGCCAGCAGTGACGCGGTGACTACAAGCCAGGATCCTCTGAACACTGAAGCTTTCTTT.

This clone was found a few times. V usage is TRBV19 and J usage is TRBJ2-1; D is tentatively TRBD1 or TRBD2 (6 bases each). This CDR3 is built from 18 residues. V gave up 0 bases and J gave up 0 bases, with 15 bases separating them. Germline CDR1 reads LNHDA; CDR2 reads SQIVND (reference sequence). In DNA form, the CDR3 reads TGTGCCAGTAGTATAGATCGGGGGCCCGTTAGCTCCTACAATGAGCAGTTCTTC. Translating gives CASSIDRGPVSSYNEQFF.

The rearrangement uses TRBV18 and TRBJ1-3; the D is unclear. This CDR3 has 13 amino acids. The germline V gene has CDR1 KGHSH and CDR2 LQKENI. V was clipped by 3 bases and J by 10 bases, with 13 bases between them. The CDR3 nucleotides read TGTGCCAGCTCACCCGCTCTAAGGGATACCATATATTTT. As protein: CASSPALRDTIYF.

This clone is a singleton in its sample. The chain recombines TRBV19 with TRBJ2-1; TRBD1 or TRBD2 may be the D gene (7 bases each). The germline V gene has CDR1 LNHDA and CDR2 SQIVND (reference sequence). This CDR3 is 15 amino acids long. Trimming stripped 7 bases from V and 7 bases from J, with 20 bases between. DNA of the CDR3: TGTGCCAGTACCCCCTTGGGAGGGGGCCTGAATGAGCAGTTCTTC. Protein product: CASTPLGGGLNEQFF.

The chain joins TRBV6-5 to TRBJ1-5, with D hard to call. CDR3 length: 13 amino acids. The V and J ends lost 5 bases and 5 bases respectively, with 10 bases between them. CDR1 MNHEY and CDR2 SVGAGI come from the germline V gene. The CDR3 loop reads CASSKIPDQPQHF. The CDR3 coding sequence is TGTGCCAGCAGTAAGATACCAGATCAGCCCCAGCATTTT.

This clone has only one observation. This rearrangement joins TRBV28 to TRBJ2-7; D might be TRBD2 (6 bases). Germline CDR1 MDHEN, CDR2 SYDVKM. V lost 6 bases to trimming and J lost 2 bases, with 11 bases between them. The CDR3 extends over 13 amino acids. In nucleotides, the CDR3 is TGTGCCAGCAGGGCTAGCGTTGCCTACGAGCAGTACTTC. Translating it yields CASRASVAYEQYF.

V is TRBV7-9 and J is TRBJ2-3; TRBD2 matches 7 bases. Germline V gives CDR1 SEHNR, CDR2 FQNEAQ (reference sequence). This CDR3 has 15 residues. V gave up 1 base and J gave up 6 bases; unmatched junction bases: 7. Written as DNA, the CDR3 is TGTGCCAGCAGCTTAGTCCCGGGCGGGAGTGATACGCAGTATTTT. Its translation is CASSLVPGGSDTQYF.

This chain connects TRBV23-1 to TRBJ2-3; 7 bases map to TRBD1. TRBV23-1 is recorded as an ORF, its role being uncertain. The J segment lost 2 bases and the V segment lost 6 bases, leaving 8 bases of the junction unmatched. This CDR3 comprises 15 residues. The CDR3 DNA follows: TGCGCCAGCAGGAACGACAGGGTGAACACAGATACGCAGTATTTT. Translated, it gives CASRNDRVNTDTQYF.

This clone was observed once. An end of the junction does not agree with germline; a read error may underlie this. The chain combines TRBV5-6 with TRBJ1-5, with unresolved D. This CDR3 is built from 13 residues. CDR1 SGHDT and CDR2 YYEEEE come from the germline V gene. Here the CDR3 reads CASSRTANQAQHF. CDR3 coding DNA: TGTGCCAGCAGCCGGACGGCGAATCAGGCCCAGCATTTT.

CDR3 loop: CASSLDGGANVLTF. The CDR3 nucleotides are TGTGCCAGCAGCTTAGACGGTGGGGCCAACGTCCTGACTTTC. This chain uses TRBV7-9 with TRBJ2-6; unclear D gene. CDR1 and CDR2 from the germline V gene are SEHNR and FQNEAQ (reference sequence). V dropped 1 base and J dropped 3 bases, with 4 bases sitting between them. The CDR3 is made up of 14 amino acids. Variable domain in full (rest from reference TRBV7-9 and TRBJ2-6): DTGVSQNPRHKITKRGQNVTFRCDPISEHNRLYWYRQTLGQGPEFLTYFQNEAQLEKSRLLSDRFSAERPKGSFSTLEIQRTEQGDSAMYLCASSLDGGANVLTFGAGSRLTVL.

This clone was observed once. The genes are TRBV6-5 and TRBJ2-7, with TRBD1 as a possible D gene (6 bases). The germline V gene has CDR1 MNHEY and CDR2 SVGAGI. The CDR3 covers 14 residues. Trimming left V 6 bases short and J 0 bases short, with 12 bases between. The CDR3 DNA reads as TGTGCCAGCAGATCAACAGGGAGCTCCTACGAGCAGTACTTC. This gives the protein CASRSTGSSYEQYF.

This chain joins TRBV28 and TRBJ2-5; TRBD1 matches at 7 bases. Per the germline V gene, CDR1 is MDHEN and CDR2 is SYDVKM. The V gene end was trimmed by 6 bases and the J gene end by 3 bases; junction bases not matched to a gene: 7. This CDR3 has 14 residues. The CDR3 DNA follows: TGTGCCAGCAGCTCTCCCGGGACAGAAGAGACCCAGTACTTC. Translated: CASSSPGTEETQYF.

The CDR3 region is CASSWGQGMENYGYTF. The CDR3 bases are TGCGCCAGCAGCTGGGGACAGGGTATGGAGAACTATGGCTACACCTTC. The chain links TRBV5-1 to TRBJ1-2, with TRBD1 matching over 9 bases. This CDR3 has 16 amino acids. V lost 3 bases to trimming and J lost 2 bases; unmatched junction nucleotides: 8. Germline CDR1 SGHRS, CDR2 YFSETQ.

This clone was seen a handful of times. This chain joins TRBV9 and TRBJ2-1; weak D call: TRBD1 (5 bases). The CDR3 runs to 12 residues. The ends were cut back, 4 bases at V and 10 bases at J, with 12 bases in the middle. CDR1 and CDR2 from the germline V gene are SGDLS and YYNGEE. CDR3 residues: CASSPQGGEQFF. The CDR3 region has the DNA TGTGCCAGCAGCCCCCAGGGTGGAGAGCAGTTCTTC.

This chain connects TRBV27 to TRBJ2-7; 11 nucleotides align to TRBD2. Germline trimming cut 2 bases from V and 0 bases from J; bases unmatched to any gene: 6. The CDR3 contains 17 residues. Germline lookup yields CDR1 MNHEY and CDR2 SMNVEV (reference sequence). CDR3 in DNA: TGTGCCAGCAGTTTACTCCTAGCGGGGGGCCTCTCCTACGAGCAGTACTTC. Its translation is CASSLLLAGGLSYEQYF.

The chain links TRBV7-9 to TRBJ1-3, with 7 bases lining up with TRBD1. Trimming removed 5 bases from V and 0 bases from J; junction bases left unmatched: 7. Germline V gives CDR1 SEHNR, CDR2 FQNEAQ (reference sequence). The CDR3 is made up of 16 amino acids. In DNA form, the CDR3 reads TGTGCCAGCAGCCACCGAAGGGGGCCCTCTGGAAACACCATATATTTT. It yields the protein CASSHRRGPSGNTIYF.